Described below is a single TCR beta chain sequence and its context. Its antigen specificity is not known. Per-base quality was not reported, and no clone a single base away is much larger than it. The immunoSEQ Assay, a bias-controlled multiplex PCR, was used to amplify TCRbeta CDR3 regions from genomic DNA. The study's own analysis went as follows. Nucleated cell counts per sample were estimated from amplification of reference gene primers within the assay. Sequence reads were collapsed and filtered to measure the absolute abundance of every unique TCRbeta CDR3 rearrangement. Productive Simpson clonality was computed per sample as the square root of Simpson's diversity index over productive rearrangements. The immuneACCESS repertoire file appears here via TCRdb, limited to in-frame rearrangements. These files lack a portion of the clones; in checked studies, under half of the deficit traces to unresolved V genes, and the cause of the others is not known. V and J calls and clone size are given by that table; D and trimming were obtained from the DNA. This sample has roughly 190,000 clones in its table, and 94% of those were observed once. In total, the top ten clones hold 0.76% of the sample.

In Seattle, one collaborating source enrolled patients while the infection was active and tracked those patients longitudinally over the course of disease. Each collaborating institution followed its own protocols to collect whole blood in K2EDTA tubes. For TCRbeta analysis, collaborators shipped samples as frozen whole blood, isolated PBMCs, or DNA extracted from either of those sample types. This entry is derived from a study of blood T cell repertoires in COVID-19 (TCRdb year 2020). Turning to the overall study: Collaborator samples came from the United States, Italy and Spain and covered acute and convalescent phases of COVID-19. The prospective study material was composed of cDNA or gDNA derived from T cells, B-cell-depleted T cells, or PBMCs. Deeply sampled blood TCRbeta repertoires from subjects exposed to, actively infected with, or recovered from COVID-19 were included in the dataset. The repertoires were released in a freely available public database intended as a resource for research on the immune response to SARS-CoV-2. Samples were obtained from the ongoing ImmuneRACE study (first 160 participants) and from over a thousand subjects provided by 6 global collaborators. The sample metadata nearly always contained a de-identified subject ID, COVID-19 status, age in years and sex. HLA class I and class II types, where available, came from metadata supplied by the sample provider rather than from assay-based typing.

General conclusions and limits of the study: Clinical and demographic metadata were provided uncurated, with the amount varying by source and participant.

The sample taken for sequencing was peripheral blood. The TCR sequence derives from a man aged 25-40 years with COVID-19, enrolled during active disease.

For the CDR3, the sequence is CASSQDRRRRGGENEQFF. The sequenced DNA: TGCGCCAGCAGCCAAGATCGTAGGAGGCGGGGGGGCGAAAATGAGCAGTTCTTC. The chain employs TRBV4-1 and TRBJ2-1; the junction holds 9 bases that match TRBD2. Measured from the cysteine to the phenylalanine, the CDR3 is 18 residues long. The retained sequence is limited to the CDR3, 54 bases, with the frame set at the first base. The junction shows trimming of 0 bases on V and 7 bases on J, and the gene matches do not reach 13 bases of it. The germline V gene provides CDR1 MGHRA and CDR2 YSYEKL.